A single TCR beta chain is shown here with its context. As yet, its antigen is unknown. Profiled with immunoSEQ multiplex PCR; TCRdb holds only in-frame clones, not every one. The repertoire includes several thousand clones, approximately 73% of them detected once, and about three fifths sits in the top ten. The data are from a study of OX40 agonist ivuxolimab in advanced cancers. J gave up 3 bases and V 5 bases, and 10 bases lay outside the gene matches. This CDR3 is built from 15 residues. Germline V gives CDR1 SGHVS, CDR2 FNYEAQ. General observations from the study: People who partly responded at 0.1-3.0 mg/kg had some of the least clonal expansion seen. Specificity for antigen went undetermined in the expanded peripheral T cells.

This chain connects TRBV7-6 to TRBJ2-7; TRBD1 aligns across 7 bases. The receptor comes from an adult with an advanced solid tumor such as melanoma, head and neck, liver or kidney cancer. Sequenced here: CD4+ or CD8+ T cells sorted from blood, sampled in a trial of the OX40 agonist ivuxolimab. This chain's CDR3 is CASSPRDRRIYEQYF. The CDR3 DNA sequence: TGTGCCAGCAGCCCCCGGGACAGACGTATCTACGAGCAGTACTTC.